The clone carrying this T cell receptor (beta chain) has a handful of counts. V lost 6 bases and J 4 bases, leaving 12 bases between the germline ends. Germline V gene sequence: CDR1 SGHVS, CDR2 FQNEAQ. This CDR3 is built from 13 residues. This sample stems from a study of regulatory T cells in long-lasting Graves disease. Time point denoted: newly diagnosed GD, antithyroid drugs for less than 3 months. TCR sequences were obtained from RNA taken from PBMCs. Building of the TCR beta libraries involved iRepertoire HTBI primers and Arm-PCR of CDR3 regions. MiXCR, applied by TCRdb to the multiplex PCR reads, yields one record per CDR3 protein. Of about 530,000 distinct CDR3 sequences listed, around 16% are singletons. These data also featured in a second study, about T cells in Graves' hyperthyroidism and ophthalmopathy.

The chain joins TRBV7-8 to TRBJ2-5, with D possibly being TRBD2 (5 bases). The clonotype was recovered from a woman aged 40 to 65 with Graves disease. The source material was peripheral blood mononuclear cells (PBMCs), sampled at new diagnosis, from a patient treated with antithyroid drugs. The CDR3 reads CASRNSGGETQYF. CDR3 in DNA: TGTGCCAGCAGAAACAGCGGAGGAGAGACCCAGTACTTC.